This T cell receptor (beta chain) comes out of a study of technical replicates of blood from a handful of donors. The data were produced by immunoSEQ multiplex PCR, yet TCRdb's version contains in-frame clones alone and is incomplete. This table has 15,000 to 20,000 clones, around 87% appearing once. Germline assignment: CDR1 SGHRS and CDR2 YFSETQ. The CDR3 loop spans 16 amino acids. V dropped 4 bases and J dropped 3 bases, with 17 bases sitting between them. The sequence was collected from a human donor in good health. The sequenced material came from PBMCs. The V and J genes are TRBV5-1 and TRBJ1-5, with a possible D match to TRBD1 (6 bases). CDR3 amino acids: CASSRGGGPDNQPQHF. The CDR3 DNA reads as TGCGCCAGCAGCCGAGGGGGGGGGCCGGACAATCAGCCCCAGCATTTT.